The source of this T cell receptor (beta chain) is a study of T-cell memory formation after mild COVID-19 (dated by TCRdb to the early 2020s). Describing the broader study: TCR sequence clusters from the two donors were largely donor specific. Two young, previously healthy adult volunteers made up the cohort, one male and one female. Longitudinal TCRalpha and TCRbeta repertoire sequencing tracked T-cell clones expanding and contracting after mild COVID-19 in a couple of donors.

V is clipped by 5 bases and J by 2 bases, and the sequence between their germline boundaries is 14 bases long. Spanning cysteine to phenylalanine, the CDR3 consists of 15 amino acids. The retained sequence is limited to the CDR3, 45 bases, with the frame set at the first base. The germline V gene provides CDR1 SGHTA and CDR2 FQGTGA. Results the study describes overall, beyond this receptor: Contracting CD4+ clones appeared mostly in the CM and EM memory subsets, whereas CD8+ clones were enriched in EMRA. Balanced CD4/CD8 phenotypes were observed for clones contracting from day 15 to 85, whereas a bias towards CD4+ was observed for a second wave of clones expanding from day 15 to 37. Some responding clones were detected in pre-infection memory, which suggested that pre-existing cross-reactive memory T cells had joined the SARS-CoV-2 response. Whether the second-wave clones peaking on day 37 were SARS-CoV-2 specific was not confirmed. The study covered only a couple of mild cases, and larger cohorts including severe cases with pre-infection samples were considered necessary.

PBMCs were isolated by Ficoll-Paque density gradient centrifugation. Concerning this clonotype itself: Its antigen target is currently unknown. The record has no base qualities; no much larger clone is one base away.

Sequencing instrument: Illumina NovaSeq 6000. Using 5'RACE with constant-segment primers, TCRalpha and TCRbeta cDNA libraries were constructed, with sample barcodes and unique molecular identifiers added in the process. RNA was extracted from every sample with Trizol reagent. The libraries were amplified in two PCR steps, and the second step added a second sample barcode and Illumina TruSeq adapters. Sequencing of libraries was performed on an Illumina NovaSeq with 2 x 150 bp paired-end reads. The source study handled its data this way. Reads were demultiplexed and collapsed into UMI-guided consensus sequences with migec v1.2.7. With mixcr v2.1.11, UMI consensuses were aligned to TRA and TRB V and J templates and assembled into clonotypes. A clonotype was counted as expanded or contracted only if both edgeR and NoisET called the change significant, with noise models trained on biological replicates. For edgeR calls, a false discovery rate-adjusted p below 0.01 and a log2 fold-change threshold of 1 were applied. As an exploratory analysis of dynamics, PCA with hierarchical clustering was applied to max-normalized trajectories of the 1000 most abundant clonotypes. Separately sequenced CD4+ and CD8+ repertoires were used to assign the CD4 or CD8 phenotype of responding clones. Through fastp at Q25 and MiXCR, TCRdb rebuilt clones from the public reads, retaining in-frame beta chains. Identical CDR3 protein sequences are pooled into one entry, listed with their most common genes and DNA. What appears here as the V and J calls and clone size reflects TCRdb's work, not the paper's. This sample has a few hundred thousand distinct CDR3 sequences in its table, and 20% to 25% of those were observed once. Together, the top ten hold over 20% of the sample.

This sequence originates from a man between 18 and 29 years old who had mild COVID-19 (a few samples of this study predate the infection). The sample titles of this study are shuffled in the database, so cell type and time point are left out; the donor was told from shared clones. The sequencing input was PBMCs or a T cell subset sorted from them (not recorded which). The chain is assembled from TRBV7-3 and TRBJ2-3, with the D segment possibly TRBD1 or TRBD2, each aligning over 5 bases. The CDR3 region has the sequence CASSPTGLYTDTQYF. The DNA is as follows: TGTGCCAGCAGCCCGACGGGGCTCTACACAGATACGCAGTATTTT.